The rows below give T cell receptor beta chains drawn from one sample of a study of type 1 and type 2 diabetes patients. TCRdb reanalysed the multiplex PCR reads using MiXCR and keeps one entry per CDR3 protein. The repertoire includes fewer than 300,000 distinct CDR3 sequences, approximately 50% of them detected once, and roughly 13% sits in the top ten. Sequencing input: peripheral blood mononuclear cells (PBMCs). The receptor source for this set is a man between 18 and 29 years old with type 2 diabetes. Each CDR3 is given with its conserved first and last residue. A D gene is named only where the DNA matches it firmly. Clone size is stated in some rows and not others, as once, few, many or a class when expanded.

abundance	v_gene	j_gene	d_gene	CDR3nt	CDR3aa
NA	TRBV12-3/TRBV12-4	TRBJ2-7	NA	TGTGCCAGCAGTTTTGGATTCCTGGAGCAGTACTTC	CASSFGFLEQYF
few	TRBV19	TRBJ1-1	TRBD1	TGTGCCAGTAGTAGTACAGGGGGCCTCACTGAAGCTTTCTTT	CASSSTGGLTEAFF
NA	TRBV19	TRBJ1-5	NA	TGTGCCAGTAGTATGGGGTGGGGCCAGCCCCAGCATTTT	CASSMGWGQPQHF
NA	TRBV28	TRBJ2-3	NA	TGTGCCAGCTGGGGGGGCATAGATACGCAGTATTTT	CASWGGIDTQYF
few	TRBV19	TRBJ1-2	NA	TGTGCCAGTAGTATTTCGGGAGGCAGTAACTATGGCTACACCTTC	CASSISGGSNYGYTF
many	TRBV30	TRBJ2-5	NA	TGTGCCTGGAGTGTACAGGGTGAGACCCAGTACTTC	CAWSVQGETQYF
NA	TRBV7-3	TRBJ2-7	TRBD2	TGTGCCAGCAGCGCCTTTGGGGGGGACTCCTACGAGCAGTACTTC	CASSAFGGDSYEQYF
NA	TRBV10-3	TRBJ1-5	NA	TGTGCCATCAGTGAGTCGTGGGGGAGCGATCAGCCCCAGCATTTT	CAISESWGSDQPQHF
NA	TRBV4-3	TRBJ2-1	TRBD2	TGCGCCAGCAGCCAAGAAGCCGCGGGGGGGGCAGATGAGCAGTTCTTC	CASSQEAAGGADEQFF
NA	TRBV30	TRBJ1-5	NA	TGTGCCTGGAGTAGAGGGACGGCGAGCAATCAGCCCCAGCATTTT	CAWSRGTASNQPQHF
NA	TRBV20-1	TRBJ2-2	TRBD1	TGCAGTGCTAGGTCGGACAGGAATCCCGGGGAGCTGTTTTTT	CSARSDRNPGELFF
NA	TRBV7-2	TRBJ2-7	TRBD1	TGTGCCAGCAGTGAGGACAGGGGGCTATACGAGCAGTACTTC	CASSEDRGLYEQYF
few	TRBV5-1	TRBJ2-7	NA	TGCGCCAGCAGCTATGGGACACGAGACTACTACGAGCAGTACTTC	CASSYGTRDYYEQYF
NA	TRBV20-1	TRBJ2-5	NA	TGCAGTGCTGGGAGTCAGAGTGGGCAGGGCTTAGGGACCCAGTACTTC	CSAGSQSGQGLGTQYF
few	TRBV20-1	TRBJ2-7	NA	TGCAGTGCTAGTCGTAAGACGGAAGGGCAGTACTTC	CSASRKTEGQYF
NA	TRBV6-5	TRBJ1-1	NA	TGTGCCAGCAGTTACCAGGGGTCCACTGAAGCTTTCTTT	CASSYQGSTEAFF
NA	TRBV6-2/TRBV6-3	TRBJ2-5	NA	TGTGCCAGCAGTAGTTCCGGAAAAGGGGAGACCCAGTACTTC	CASSSSGKGETQYF
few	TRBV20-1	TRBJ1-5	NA	TGCAGTGCTACTTCCGTCAATCAGCCCCAGCATTTT	CSATSVNQPQHF
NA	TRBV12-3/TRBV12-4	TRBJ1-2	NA	TGTGCCAGCAGTGCCAGGGTGATGAGGGGCTACACCTTC	CASSARVMRGYTF
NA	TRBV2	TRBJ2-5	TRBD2	TGTGCCAGCGGCGGGGGGGGAGAGACCCAGTGCTTC	CASGGGGETQCF
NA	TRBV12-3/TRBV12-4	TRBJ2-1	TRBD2	TGTGCCAGCAGTTTCCTGGCGGGACTAGCGGGGGGAACGACCTACAATGAGCAGTTCTTC	CASSFLAGLAGGTTYNEQFF
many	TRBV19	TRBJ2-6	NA	TGTGCCAGTAGTATAACAGGGTCTGGGGCCAACGTCCTGACTTTC	CASSITGSGANVLTF
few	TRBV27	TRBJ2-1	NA	TGTGCCAGCAGTTTATCCATGGGGGACCTCTACAATGAGCAGTTCTTC	CASSLSMGDLYNEQFF
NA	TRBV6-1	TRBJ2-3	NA	TGTGCCACTTATCTTGGAGATACGCAGTATTTT	CATYLGDTQYF
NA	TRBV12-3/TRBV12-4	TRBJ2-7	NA	TGTGCCAGCAGTGGGGAGGCCTACGAGCAGTACTTC	CASSGEAYEQYF
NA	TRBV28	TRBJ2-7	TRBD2	TGTGCCAGCAGTGGTACTAGCGCCTACGAGCAGTACTTC	CASSGTSAYEQYF
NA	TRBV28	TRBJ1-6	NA	TGTGCCAGCAGCGAAGGGGTGTCCCTCCACTTT	CASSEGVSLHF
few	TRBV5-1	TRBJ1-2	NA	TGCGCCAGCAGCTTGGACAGGACCAACTATGGCTACACCTTC	CASSLDRTNYGYTF
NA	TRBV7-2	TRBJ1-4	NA	TGTGCCAGCAGCTCCATCAACAGGGTTCGGAACAATAATGAAAAACTGTTTTTT	CASSSINRVRNNNEKLFF
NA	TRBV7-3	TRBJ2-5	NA	TGTGCCAGCAGCTCAGGGGGGCAGCCCCAGTACTTC	CASSSGGQPQYF
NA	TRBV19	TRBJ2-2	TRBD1	TGTGCCAGTAGTGGGCGGGACAGGGGCGTGAACGGGGGGCTGTTTTTT	CASSGRDRGVNGGLFF
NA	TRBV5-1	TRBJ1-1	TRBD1	TGCGCCAGCAGAGGGACAGGGGGCGCGATCACTGAAGCTTTCTTT	CASRGTGGAITEAFF
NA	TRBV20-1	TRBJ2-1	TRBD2	TGCAGTGCTACCCAGCGGGAGGGCCGAGGGTCCAATGAGCAGTTCTTC	CSATQREGRGSNEQFF
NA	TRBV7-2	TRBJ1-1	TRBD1	TGTGCCAGCAGCTACAGGGGGGCGGCTTTCTTT	CASSYRGAAFF
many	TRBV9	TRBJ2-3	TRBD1	TGTGCCAGCAGCTACCGGACAGGGCGTACTAGCACAGATACGCAGTATTTT	CASSYRTGRTSTDTQYF
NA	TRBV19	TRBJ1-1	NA	TGTGCCGGTAGTATAGAGGGGGTTGCCACTGAAGCTTTCTTT	CAGSIEGVATEAFF
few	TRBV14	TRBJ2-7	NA	TGTGCCAGCAGCCTAAACCGGGACGGGGGCCACGAGCAGTACTTC	CASSLNRDGGHEQYF
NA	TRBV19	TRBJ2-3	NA	TGTGCCAGTAGTATCCAACACCTCTCGGGGACGGCGGCAGATACGCAGTATTTT	CASSIQHLSGTAADTQYF
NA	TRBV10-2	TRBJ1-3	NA	TGCGCCAGCAGCCCGACAGGAAACACCATATATTTT	CASSPTGNTIYF
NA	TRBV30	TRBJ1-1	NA	TGTGCCTGGATTCGATCGGACCCTGGGGGCACTGAAGCTTTCTTT	CAWIRSDPGGTEAFF